The text below deals with one T cell receptor (beta chain). As yet, its antigen is unknown. The data derive from a study of T cell repertoires in cytomegalovirus infection. The study's findings and limits: Public TCR beta family frequency separated CMV-and-HLA carriers, including in an independent cohort.

TCRdb reanalysed the reads using MiXCR and keeps one entry per CDR3 protein. The table lists roughly 990,000 distinct CDR3 sequences, around 29% of them singletons. Germline V gene lookup returns CDR1 SNHLY and CDR2 FYNNEI. This CDR3 spans 15 amino acids. V was trimmed by 3 bases and J by 3 bases, leaving 12 bases between them. Source: cultured CD8+ T cells from PBMCs, taken from culture after CMV antigen stimulation. The chain couples TRBV2 to TRBJ1-5, with D uncertain. The clonotype was recovered from a human donor in good health (CMV status not recorded). Some clones in this sample may be carry-over from other donors' samples. CDR3 in amino acids: CASSESSSFNQPQHF. Written as DNA, the CDR3 is TGTGCCAGCAGTGAGTCATCGAGTTTCAATCAGCCCCAGCATTTT.